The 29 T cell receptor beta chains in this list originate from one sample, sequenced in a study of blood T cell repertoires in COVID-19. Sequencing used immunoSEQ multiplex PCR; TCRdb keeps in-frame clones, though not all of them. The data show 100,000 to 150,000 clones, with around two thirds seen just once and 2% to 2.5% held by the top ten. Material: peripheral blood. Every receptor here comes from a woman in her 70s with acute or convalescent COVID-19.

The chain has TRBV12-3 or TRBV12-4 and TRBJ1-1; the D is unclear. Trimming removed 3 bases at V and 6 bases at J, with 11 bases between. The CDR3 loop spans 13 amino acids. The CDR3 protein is CASSLGGRSEAFF. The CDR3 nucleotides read TGTGCCAGCAGTTTGGGAGGGAGATCTGAAGCTTTCTTT.

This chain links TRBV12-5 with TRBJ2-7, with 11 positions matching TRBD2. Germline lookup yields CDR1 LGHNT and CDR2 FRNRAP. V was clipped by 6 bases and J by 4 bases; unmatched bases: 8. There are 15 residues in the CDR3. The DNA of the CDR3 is TGTGCTAGTGGGGACCTAGCGGGAGGAGGTTACGAGCAGTACTTC. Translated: CASGDLAGGGYEQYF.

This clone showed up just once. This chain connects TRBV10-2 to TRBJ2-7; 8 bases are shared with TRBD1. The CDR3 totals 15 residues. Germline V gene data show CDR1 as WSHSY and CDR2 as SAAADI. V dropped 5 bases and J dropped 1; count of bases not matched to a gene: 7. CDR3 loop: CASSSGWTGSYEQYF. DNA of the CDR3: TGCGCCAGCAGTTCGGGTTGGACAGGGTCCTACGAGCAGTACTTC.

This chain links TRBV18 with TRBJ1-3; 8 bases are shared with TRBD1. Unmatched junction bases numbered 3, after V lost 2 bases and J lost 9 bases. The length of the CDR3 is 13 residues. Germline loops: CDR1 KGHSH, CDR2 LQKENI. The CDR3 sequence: CASSPLGQATIYF. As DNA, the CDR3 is TGTGCCAGCTCACCATTGGGACAGGCCACCATATATTTT.

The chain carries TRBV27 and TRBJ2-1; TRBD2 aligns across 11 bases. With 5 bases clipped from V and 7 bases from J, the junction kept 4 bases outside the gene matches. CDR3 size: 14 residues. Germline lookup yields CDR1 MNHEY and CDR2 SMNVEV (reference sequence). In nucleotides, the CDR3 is TGTGCCAGCAGTCGGCTAGCGGGGGGTAATGAGCAGTTCTTC. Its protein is CASSRLAGGNEQFF.

The CDR3 here is CASSPGTGNYEQYF. The CDR3 DNA is TGCGCCAGCAGTCCCGGGACAGGGAACTACGAGCAGTACTTC. The V call is TRBV5-1, the J call TRBJ2-7; 9 bases are a match to TRBD1. Looked up from germline, CDR1 is SGHRS and CDR2 is YFSETQ. CDR3 length: 14 amino acids. V shed 5 bases, J shed 3 bases, and the junction held 6 bases outside the gene matches.

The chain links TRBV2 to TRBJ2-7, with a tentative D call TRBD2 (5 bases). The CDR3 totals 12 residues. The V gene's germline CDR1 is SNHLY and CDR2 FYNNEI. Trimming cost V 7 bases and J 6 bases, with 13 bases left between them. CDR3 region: CASKPEGSEQYF. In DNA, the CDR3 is TGTGCCAGCAAACCCGAAGGGAGCGAGCAGTACTTC. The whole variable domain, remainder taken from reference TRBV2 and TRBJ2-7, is EPEVTQTPSHQVTQMGQEVILRCVPISNHLYFYWYRQILGQKVEFLVSFYNNEISEKSEIFDDQFSVERPDGSNFTLKIRSTKLEDSAMYFCASKPEGSEQYFGPGTRLTVT.

CDR3 sequence: CASSGPGTGLGNTEAFF. The CDR3 coding sequence is TGTGCCAGCAGCGGACCCGGGACAGGGTTGGGGAACACTGAAGCTTTCTTT. V gene TRBV7-9 combines with J gene TRBJ1-1; 9 bases agree with TRBD1. This CDR3 has 17 amino acids. Trimming cost V 5 bases and J 1 base; bases outside gene matches: 11. Germline values: CDR1 SEHNR, CDR2 FQNEAQ (reference sequence).

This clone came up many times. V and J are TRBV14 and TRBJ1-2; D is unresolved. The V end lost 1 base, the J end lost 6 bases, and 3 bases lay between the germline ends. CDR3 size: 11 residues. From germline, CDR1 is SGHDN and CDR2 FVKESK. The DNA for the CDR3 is TGTGCCAGCAGCCAAGGGCATGGCTACACCTTC. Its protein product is CASSQGHGYTF.

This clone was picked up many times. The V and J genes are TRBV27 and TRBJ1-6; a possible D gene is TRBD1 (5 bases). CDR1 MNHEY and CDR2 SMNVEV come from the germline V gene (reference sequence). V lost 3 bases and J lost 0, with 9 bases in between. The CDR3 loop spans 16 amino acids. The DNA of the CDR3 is TGTGCCAGCAGTTTCAGTGACAGCTCCTATAATTCACCCCTCCACTTT. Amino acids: CASSFSDSSYNSPLHF.

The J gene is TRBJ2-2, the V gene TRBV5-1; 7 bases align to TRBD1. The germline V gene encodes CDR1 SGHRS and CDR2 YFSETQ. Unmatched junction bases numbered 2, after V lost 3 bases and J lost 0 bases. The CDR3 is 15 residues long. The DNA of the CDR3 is TGCGCCAGCAGCTCGACAGGGTCGAACACCGGGGAGCTGTTTTTT. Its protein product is CASSSTGSNTGELFF.

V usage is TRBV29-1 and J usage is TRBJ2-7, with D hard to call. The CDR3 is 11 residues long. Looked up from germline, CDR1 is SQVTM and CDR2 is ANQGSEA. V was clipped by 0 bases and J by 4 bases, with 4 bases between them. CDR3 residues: CSVEDLYEQYF. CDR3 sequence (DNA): TGCAGCGTTGAAGATCTTTACGAGCAGTACTTC.

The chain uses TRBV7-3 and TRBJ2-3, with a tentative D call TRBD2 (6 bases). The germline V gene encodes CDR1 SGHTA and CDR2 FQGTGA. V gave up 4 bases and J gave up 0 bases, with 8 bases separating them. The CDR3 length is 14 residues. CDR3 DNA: TGTGCCAGCAGCTATAGCGGTAGCACAGATACGCAGTATTTT. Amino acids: CASSYSGSTDTQYF. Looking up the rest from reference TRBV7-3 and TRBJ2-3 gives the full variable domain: GAGVSQTPSNKVTEKGKYVELRCDPISGHTALYWYRQSLGQGPEFLIYFQGTGAADDSGLPNDRFFAVRPEGSVSTLKIQRTERGDSAVYLCASSYSGSTDTQYFGPGTRLTVL.

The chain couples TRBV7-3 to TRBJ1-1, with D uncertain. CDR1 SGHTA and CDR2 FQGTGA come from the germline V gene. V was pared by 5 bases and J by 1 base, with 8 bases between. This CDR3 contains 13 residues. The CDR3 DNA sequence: TGTGCCAGCAGCGGAGGACGGAACACTGAAGCTTTCTTT. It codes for CASSGGRNTEAFF.

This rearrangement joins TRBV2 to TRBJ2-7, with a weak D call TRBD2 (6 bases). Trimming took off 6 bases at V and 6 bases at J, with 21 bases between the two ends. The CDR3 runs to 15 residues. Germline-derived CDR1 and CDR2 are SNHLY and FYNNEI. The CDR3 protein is CASSSTSSQVVEQYF. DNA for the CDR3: TGTGCCAGCAGCTCGACTAGTTCTCAGGTAGTCGAGCAGTACTTC.

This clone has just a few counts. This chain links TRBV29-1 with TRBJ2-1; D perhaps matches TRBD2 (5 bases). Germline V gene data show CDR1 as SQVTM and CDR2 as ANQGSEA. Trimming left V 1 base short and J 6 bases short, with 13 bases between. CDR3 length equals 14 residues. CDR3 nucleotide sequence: TGCAGCGTTGAAGGGGCAGGACGGGGCAATGAGCAGTTCTTC. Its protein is CSVEGAGRGNEQFF.

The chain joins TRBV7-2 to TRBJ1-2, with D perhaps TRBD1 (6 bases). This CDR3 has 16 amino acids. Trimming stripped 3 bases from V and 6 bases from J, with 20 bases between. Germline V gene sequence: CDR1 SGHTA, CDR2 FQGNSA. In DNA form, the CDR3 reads TGTGCCAGCAGCTTCACAGGGTTCGGGACTATCGATGGCTACACCTTC. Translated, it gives CASSFTGFGTIDGYTF.

This CDR3 reads CASSLTGSSTDTQYF. The CDR3 DNA reads TGTGCCAGCAGTTTGACAGGTTCTAGCACAGATACGCAGTATTTT. The J gene is TRBJ2-3, the V gene TRBV6-5; D may be TRBD1 (6 bases). Trimming took 4 bases from V and 0 from J, leaving 11 bases between them. The CDR3 loop spans 15 amino acids. Germline CDR1 MNHEY, CDR2 SVGAGI.

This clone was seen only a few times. The DNA of the CDR3 is TGTGCCAGCAGCTTGGCAGGGAAGACTGAAGCTTTCTTT. Amino acids: CASSLAGKTEAFF. The chain has TRBV5-6 and TRBJ1-1, with D possibly matching TRBD1 (5 bases). Germline CDR1 and CDR2: SGHDT and YYEEEE. Trimming took 0 bases from V and 5 from J, leaving 8 bases between them. This CDR3 is built from 13 residues.

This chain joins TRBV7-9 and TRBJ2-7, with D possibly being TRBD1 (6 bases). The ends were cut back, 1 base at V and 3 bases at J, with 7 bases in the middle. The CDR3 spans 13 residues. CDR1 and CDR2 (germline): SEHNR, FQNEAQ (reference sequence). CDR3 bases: TGTGCCAGCAGCTTAGAGGGGGACTACGAGCAGTACTTC. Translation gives CASSLEGDYEQYF.

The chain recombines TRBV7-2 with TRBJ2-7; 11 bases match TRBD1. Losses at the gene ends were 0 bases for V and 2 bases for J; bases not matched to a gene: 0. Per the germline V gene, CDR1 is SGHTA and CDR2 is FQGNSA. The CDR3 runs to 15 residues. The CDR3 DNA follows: TGTGCCAGCAGCTTAGCGGGACAGGGGGCCTACGAGCAGTACTTC. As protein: CASSLAGQGAYEQYF.

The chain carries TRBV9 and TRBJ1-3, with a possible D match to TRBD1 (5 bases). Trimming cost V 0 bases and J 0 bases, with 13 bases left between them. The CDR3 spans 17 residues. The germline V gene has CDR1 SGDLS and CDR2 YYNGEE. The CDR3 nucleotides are TGTGCCAGCAGCGTAGATTCACGACAGAGCTCTGGAAACACCATATATTTT. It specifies CASSVDSRQSSGNTIYF.

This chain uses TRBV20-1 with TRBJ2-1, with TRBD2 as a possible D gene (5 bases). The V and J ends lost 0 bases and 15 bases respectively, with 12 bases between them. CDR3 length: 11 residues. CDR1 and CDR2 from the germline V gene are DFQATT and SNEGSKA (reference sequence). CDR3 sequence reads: CSARDRGWPFF. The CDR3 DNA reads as TGCAGTGCTAGAGATCGGGGTTGGCCGTTCTTC.

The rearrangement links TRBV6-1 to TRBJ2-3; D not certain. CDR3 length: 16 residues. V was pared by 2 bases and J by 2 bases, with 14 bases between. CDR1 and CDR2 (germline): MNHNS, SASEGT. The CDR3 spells CASSESYSLDTDTQYF. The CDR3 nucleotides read TGTGCCAGCAGTGAAAGCTACAGTTTGGACACAGATACGCAGTATTTT.

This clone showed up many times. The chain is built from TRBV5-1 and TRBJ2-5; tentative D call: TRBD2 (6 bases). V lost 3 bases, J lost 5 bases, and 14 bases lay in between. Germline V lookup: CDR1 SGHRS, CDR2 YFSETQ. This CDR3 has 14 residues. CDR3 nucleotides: TGCGCCAGCAGCTGGAGGGTAGGAAGGGAGACCCAGTACTTC. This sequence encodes CASSWRVGRETQYF.

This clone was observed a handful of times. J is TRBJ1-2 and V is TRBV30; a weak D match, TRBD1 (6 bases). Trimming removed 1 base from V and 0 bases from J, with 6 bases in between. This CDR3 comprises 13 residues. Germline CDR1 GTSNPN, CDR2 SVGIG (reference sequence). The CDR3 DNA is TGTGCCTGGAGTGAGGGGGCTAACTATGGCTACACCTTC. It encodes CAWSEGANYGYTF. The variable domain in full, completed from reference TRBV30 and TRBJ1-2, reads SQTIHQWPATLVQPVGSPLSLECTVEGTSNPNLYWYRQAAGRGLQLLFYSVGIGQISSEVPQNLSASRPQDRQFILSSKKLLLSDSGFYLCAWSEGANYGYTFGSGTRLTVV.

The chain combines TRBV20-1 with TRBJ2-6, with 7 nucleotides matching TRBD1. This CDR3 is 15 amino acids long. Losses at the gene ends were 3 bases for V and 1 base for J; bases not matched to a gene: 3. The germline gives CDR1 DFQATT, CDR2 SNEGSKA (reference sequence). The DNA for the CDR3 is TGCAGTGCTAGTGGCAGGGGGTCTGGGGCCAACGTCCTGACTTTC. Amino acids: CSASGRGSGANVLTF.

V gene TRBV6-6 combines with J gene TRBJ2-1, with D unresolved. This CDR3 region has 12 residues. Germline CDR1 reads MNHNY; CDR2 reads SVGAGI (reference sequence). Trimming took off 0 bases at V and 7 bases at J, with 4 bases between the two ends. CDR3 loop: CASSYSRNEQFF. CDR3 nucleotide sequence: TGTGCCAGCAGTTACTCGCGTAATGAGCAGTTCTTC.

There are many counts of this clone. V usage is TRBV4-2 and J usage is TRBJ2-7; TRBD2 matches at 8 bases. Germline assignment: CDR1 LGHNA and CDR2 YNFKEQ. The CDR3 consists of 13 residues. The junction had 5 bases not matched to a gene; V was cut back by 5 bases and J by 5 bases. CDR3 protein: CASSSGTRDEQYF. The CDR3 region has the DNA TGTGCCAGCAGCAGCGGGACTAGGGACGAGCAGTACTTC.